This is a list of T cell receptor beta chains from one sample in a study of blood T cell repertoires in COVID-19. Using immunoSEQ multiplex PCR, the repertoire was profiled, and TCRdb retains in-frame clones only, with some absent. Found here are about 270,000 clones, approximately 90% of them singletons; the top ten hold approximately 2%. Sequenced input: PBMCs or T cells enriched from blood (not recorded which). Source of these receptors: a woman in her sixties or seventies in a cohort exposed to, infected with or recovered from COVID-19 (not recorded which). Each CDR3 is given with its conserved first and last residue. Fields, in order: V gene, D gene, clone size, J gene, CDR3 DNA, CDR3 protein. D genes are given only for firm matches. A clone size is listed for some rows: how often the clone was seen (once, few, many), or a class if it is expanded.

TRBV3-1/TRBV3-2,.,.,TRBJ2-7,TGTGCCAGCAGCCTACAGGGATCGTTCACCTCAGCCTACGAGCAGTACTTC,CASSLQGSFTSAYEQYF
TRBV2,.,.,TRBJ2-1,TGTGCCAGCAGTGAACGGGGAGGGACAGAGCAGTTCTTC,CASSERGGTEQFF
TRBV4-3,.,.,TRBJ1-1,TGCGCCAGCAGCCAAGACAAGGGGATAGGAGGGACTGAAGCTTTCTTT,CASSQDKGIGGTEAFF
TRBV19,TRBD2,.,TRBJ2-1,TGTGCCAGTAGTATTACGGGGGAGGGCACCAATGAGCAGTTCTTC,CASSITGEGTNEQFF
TRBV6-5,.,.,TRBJ2-1,TGTGCCAGCAGTTACGAGCGGGCGGGTCACAATGAGCAGTTCTTC,CASSYERAGHNEQFF
TRBV7-9,.,.,TRBJ2-5,TGTGCCAGCAGCTTATCCACAGGGATAGAGACCCAGTACTTC,CASSLSTGIETQYF
TRBV5-1,TRBD1,.,TRBJ1-5,TGCGCCAGCAGCTTGGAAGGGGGCGGGAATCAGCCCCAGCATTTT,CASSLEGGGNQPQHF
TRBV7-9,.,.,TRBJ1-4,TGTGCCAGCGCGAAACAGGCAACTAATGAAAAACTGTTTTTT,CASAKQATNEKLFF
TRBV20-1,.,.,TRBJ2-3,TGCAGGCCAGGAGATACGCAGTATTTT,CRPGDTQYF
TRBV6-5,TRBD2,.,TRBJ2-7,TGTGCCAGCAGTTACGGCGCGGGGGCCTACGAGCAGTACTTC,CASSYGAGAYEQYF
TRBV28,TRBD1,.,TRBJ1-4,TGTGCCAGCAGCGGCTCGGGACAGGGAGGGGGAGAAAAACTGTTTTTT,CASSGSGQGGGEKLFF
TRBV2,.,.,TRBJ1-6,TGTGCCAGCCGGCCGGGGGGAAGTCATAATTCACCCCTCCACTTT,CASRPGGSHNSPLHF
TRBV18,TRBD1,.,TRBJ2-4,TGTGCCAGCTCACTGACAGGGGGCGCAAACATTCAGTACTTC,CASSLTGGANIQYF
TRBV6-5,TRBD2,.,TRBJ2-2,TGTGCCAGCAGACTAGCGGTGAACACCGGGGAGCTGTTTTTT,CASRLAVNTGELFF
TRBV6-6,TRBD1,.,TRBJ1-1,TGTGCCAGCAGTTCTCGGGACAGGAACACTGAAGCTTTCTTT,CASSSRDRNTEAFF
TRBV7-2,.,.,TRBJ2-1,TGTGCCAGCAGCCCTCGTCGACAGTCGGGGCAGTTCTTC,CASSPRRQSGQFF
TRBV2,.,.,TRBJ2-2,TGTGCCAGCACCCAGGGGATCGGGGAGCTGTTTTTT,CASTQGIGELFF
TRBV28,TRBD1,.,TRBJ2-5,TGTGCCAGCAGGGACAGGGGGCCCCAAGAGACCCAGTACTTC,CASRDRGPQETQYF
TRBV27,TRBD1,.,TRBJ1-4,TGTGCCAGCAGTTCTGACTACAGGGGATCTAATGAAAAACTGTTTTTT,CASSSDYRGSNEKLFF
TRBV5-1,.,once,TRBJ2-7,TGCGCCAGCGGGGACTTGGGGGATCAGTACTTC,CASGDLGDQYF
TRBV20-1,.,once,TRBJ2-7,TGCAGTGTTGTTGAGTACGAGCAGTACTTC,CSVVEYEQYF
TRBV12-3/TRBV12-4,TRBD1,.,TRBJ1-2,TGTGCCAGCACCCCGGGACAGGGAGGTGGCTACACCTTC,CASTPGQGGGYTF
TRBV6-5,TRBD2,few,TRBJ2-1,TGTGCCAGCAGTCGCGGGACTAGCTACAATGAGCAGTTCTTC,CASSRGTSYNEQFF
TRBV4-3,TRBD2,.,TRBJ2-7,TGCGCCAGCAGCCAAGATGGGGAGGGGCGGCAGTACTTC,CASSQDGEGRQYF
TRBV10-1,TRBD2,.,TRBJ2-1,TGCGCCAGCAGTGAGGGATGGGGGGAGGGCCTCAATGAGCAGTTCTTC,CASSEGWGEGLNEQFF
TRBV29-1,.,.,TRBJ2-7,TGCAGCGTTGAAACGGGCTACGAGCAGTACTTC,CSVETGYEQYF
TRBV7-7,.,.,TRBJ1-5,TGTGCAAACACCCAGCCCTGGGACCAGGACTATAGCAATCAGCCCCAGCATTTT,CANTQPWDQDYSNQPQHF
TRBV6-5,TRBD1,.,TRBJ2-2,TGTGCCAGCAGCACCGGGACAGGGCTCGGGGAGCTGTTTTTT,CASSTGTGLGELFF
TRBV30,.,.,TRBJ2-5,TGTGCCTGGAGTGACCAGATTCAAGAGACCCAGTACTTC,CAWSDQIQETQYF
TRBV14,.,.,TRBJ1-2,TGTGCCAGCAGCCAAGACAGGGTGGTAGGCTACACCTTC,CASSQDRVVGYTF
TRBV30,.,.,TRBJ2-3,TGTGCCTGGAGGAGGCGGGGCGCGGGAGATACGCAGTATTTT,CAWRRRGAGDTQYF
TRBV28,.,.,TRBJ1-6,TGTGCCAGCAGTTTATTCGGGAATTCACCCCTCCACTTT,CASSLFGNSPLHF
TRBV24-1,TRBD1,.,TRBJ2-3,TGTGCCACCTGGGACAGGGCCGCAGATACGCAGTATTTT,CATWDRAADTQYF
TRBV9,.,.,TRBJ1-4,TGTGCCAGCAGTCAGGGATCCGCAACTAATGAAAAACTGTTTTTT,CASSQGSATNEKLFF
TRBV5-1,.,.,TRBJ2-7,TGCGCCAGCAGCTTCGGCTACGAGCAGTACTTC,CASSFGYEQYF
TRBV19,TRBD2,.,TRBJ2-5,TGTGCCAGTAGTATGAGGGGAGGGGAGGAGACCCAGTACTTC,CASSMRGGEETQYF
TRBV5-6,.,.,TRBJ1-6,TGTGCCAGCAGCTTGTGGGAGGGAGATTCACCCCTCCACTTT,CASSLWEGDSPLHF
TRBV6-4,TRBD2,many,TRBJ2-2,TGTGCCAGCAGTGTAGCGGGAGACACCGGGGAGCTGTTTTTT,CASSVAGDTGELFF
TRBV12-3/TRBV12-4,.,.,TRBJ2-2,TGTGCCAGCAGTTCTCCGGGAAAGCTGTTTTTT,CASSSPGKLFF
TRBV3-1/TRBV3-2,TRBD1,.,TRBJ2-7,TGTGCCAGCAGCCAGGTTCCCGGGATTGGACAGGATCTCCATACCTACGAGCAGTACTTC,CASSQVPGIGQDLHTYEQYF
TRBV29-1,TRBD2,once,TRBJ2-1,TGCAGCGCCGGGACTAGCGGCTACAATGAGCAGTTCTTC,CSAGTSGYNEQFF
TRBV7-3,.,.,TRBJ2-3,TGTGCCAGCAGCTTAAACCCAGGCACAGATACGCAGTATTTT,CASSLNPGTDTQYF
TRBV6-5,TRBD1,.,TRBJ2-1,TGTGCCAGCAGTTACGGACAGGACTACAATGAGCAGTTCTTC,CASSYGQDYNEQFF
TRBV24-1,.,.,TRBJ2-2,TGTGCCACCCGAAGGGGGCGGGGAACCGGGGAGCTGTTTTTT,CATRRGRGTGELFF
TRBV9,.,.,TRBJ1-1,TGTGCCAGCAGCGTTGGCGGCAGCAAGATAGAAGCTTTCTTT,CASSVGGSKIEAFF
TRBV12-3/TRBV12-4,.,.,TRBJ2-3,TGTGCCAGCAGCCTGAGGGTTGATACGCAGTATTTT,CASSLRVDTQYF
TRBV28,.,.,TRBJ2-1,TGTGCCAGCAGTTTATCTCGGGAGCAGTTCTTC,CASSLSREQFF
TRBV5-4,TRBD2,.,TRBJ2-7,TGTGCCACCAAGGGACTAGCGGGAGTCGAGCAGTACTTC,CATKGLAGVEQYF
TRBV6-1,.,.,TRBJ2-3,TGTGCCAGCAGTGAAGTGCAAGGACTACCAGATACGCAGTATTTT,CASSEVQGLPDTQYF
TRBV7-3,.,.,TRBJ2-5,TGTGCCAGCAGCTTAAAACCTAGCGCGTACGAGACCCAGTACTTC,CASSLKPSAYETQYF
TRBV7-2,TRBD2,.,TRBJ2-7,TGTGCCAGCAGCCTCCGACTAGCGGGAGGGACCGAGCAGTACTTC,CASSLRLAGGTEQYF
TRBV2,.,.,TRBJ2-7,TGTGCCAGCAGTGGACAGACCTACGAGCAGTACTTC,CASSGQTYEQYF